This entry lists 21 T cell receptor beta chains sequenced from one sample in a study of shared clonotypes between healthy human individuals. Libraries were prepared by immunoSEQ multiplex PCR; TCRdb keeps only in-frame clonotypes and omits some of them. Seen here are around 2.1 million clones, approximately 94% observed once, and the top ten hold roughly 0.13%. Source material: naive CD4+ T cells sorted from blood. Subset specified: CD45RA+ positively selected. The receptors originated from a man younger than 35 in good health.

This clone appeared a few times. CDR3 coding DNA: TGCGCCAGCAGCCTCGACATCCTGGATGGCTACACCTTC. This codes for CASSLDILDGYTF. The genes are TRBV5-1 and TRBJ1-2; D is ambiguous. The V end lost 4 bases, the J end lost 6 bases, and 13 bases lay between the germline ends. The germline CDR1 and CDR2 sequences are SGHRS and YFSETQ. CDR3 size: 13 residues.

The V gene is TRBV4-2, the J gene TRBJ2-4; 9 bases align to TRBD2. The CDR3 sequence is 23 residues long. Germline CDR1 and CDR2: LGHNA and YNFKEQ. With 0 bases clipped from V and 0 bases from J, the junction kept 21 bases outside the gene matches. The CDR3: CASSQDPPLMTSGSQLAKNIQYF. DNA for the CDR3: TGTGCCAGCAGCCAAGATCCCCCCCTAATGACTAGCGGAAGTCAATTAGCCAAAAACATTCAGTACTTC.

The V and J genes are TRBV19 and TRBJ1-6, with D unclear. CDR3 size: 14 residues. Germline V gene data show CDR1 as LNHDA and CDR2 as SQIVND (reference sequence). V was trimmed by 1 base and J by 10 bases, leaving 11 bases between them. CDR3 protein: CASSIVLGNSPLHF. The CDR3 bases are TGTGCCAGTAGTATAGTGTTGGGCAACTCACCCCTCCACTTT.

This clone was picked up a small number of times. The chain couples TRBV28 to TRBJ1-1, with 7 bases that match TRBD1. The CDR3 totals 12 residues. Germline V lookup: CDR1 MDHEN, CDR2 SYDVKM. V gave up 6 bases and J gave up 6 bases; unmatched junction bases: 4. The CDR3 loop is CASRAGTAEAFF. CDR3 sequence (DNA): TGTGCCAGCAGGGCCGGGACAGCTGAAGCTTTCTTT.

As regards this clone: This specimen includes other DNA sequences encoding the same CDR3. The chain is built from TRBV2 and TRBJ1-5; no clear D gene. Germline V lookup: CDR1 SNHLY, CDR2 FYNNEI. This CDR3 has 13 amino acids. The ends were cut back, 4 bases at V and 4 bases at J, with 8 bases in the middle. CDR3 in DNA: TGTGCCAGCAGTGGTCAATCTAATCAGCCCCAGCATTTT. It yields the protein CASSGQSNQPQHF.

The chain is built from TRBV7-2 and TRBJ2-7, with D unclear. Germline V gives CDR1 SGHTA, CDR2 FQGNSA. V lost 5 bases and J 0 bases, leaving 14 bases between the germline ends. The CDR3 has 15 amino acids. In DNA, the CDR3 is TGTGCCAGCAGCCCTTTCAGAGGTCTCTCCTACGAGCAGTACTTC. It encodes CASSPFRGLSYEQYF.

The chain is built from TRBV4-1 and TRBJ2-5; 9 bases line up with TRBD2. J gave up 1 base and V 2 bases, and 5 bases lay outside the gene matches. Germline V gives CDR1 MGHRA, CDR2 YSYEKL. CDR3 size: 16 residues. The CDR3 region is CASSQMSSGTQETQYF. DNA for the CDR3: TGCGCCAGCAGCCAAATGTCTAGCGGGACCCAAGAGACCCAGTACTTC.

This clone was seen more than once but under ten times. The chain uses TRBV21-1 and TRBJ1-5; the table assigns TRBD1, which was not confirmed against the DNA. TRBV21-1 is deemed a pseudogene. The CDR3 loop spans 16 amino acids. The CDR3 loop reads CASSKKGFNSNQPQHF. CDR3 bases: TGTGCCAGCAGCAAGAAGGGGTTCAATAGCAATCAGCCCCAGCATTTT.

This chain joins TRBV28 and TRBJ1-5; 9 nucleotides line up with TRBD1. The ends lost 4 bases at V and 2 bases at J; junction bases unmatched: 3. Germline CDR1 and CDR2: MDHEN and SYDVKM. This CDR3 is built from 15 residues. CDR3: CASSYRGPGNQPQHF. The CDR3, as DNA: TGTGCCAGCAGTTACAGGGGGCCAGGCAATCAGCCCCAGCATTTT. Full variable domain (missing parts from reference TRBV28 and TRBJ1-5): DVKVTQSSRYLVKRTGEKVFLECVQDMDHENMFWYRQDPGLGLRLIYFSYDVKMKEKGDIPEGYSVSREKKERFSLILESASTNQTSMYLCASSYRGPGNQPQHFGDGTRLSIL.

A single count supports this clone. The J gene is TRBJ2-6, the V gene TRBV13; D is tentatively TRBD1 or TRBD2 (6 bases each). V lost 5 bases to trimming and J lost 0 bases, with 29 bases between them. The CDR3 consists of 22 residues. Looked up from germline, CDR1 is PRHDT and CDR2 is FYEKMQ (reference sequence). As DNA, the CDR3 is TGTGCCAGCAGCCCAGTAGGTCTGCGGGGCTACCAGGGGCTCTCTGGGGCCAACGTCCTGACTTTC. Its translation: CASSPVGLRGYQGLSGANVLTF.

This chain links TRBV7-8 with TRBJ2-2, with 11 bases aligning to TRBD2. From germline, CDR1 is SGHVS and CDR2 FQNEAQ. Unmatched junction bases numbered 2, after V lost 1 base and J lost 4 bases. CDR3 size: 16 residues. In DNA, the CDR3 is TGTGCCAGCAGCTTAGAGGGACTAGCGGCCACCGGGGAGCTGTTTTTT. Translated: CASSLEGLAATGELFF. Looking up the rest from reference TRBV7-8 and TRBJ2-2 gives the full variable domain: GAGVSQSPRYKVAKRGQDVALRCDPISGHVSLFWYQQALGQGPEFLTYFQNEAQLDKSGLPSDRFFAERPEGSVSTLKIQRTQQEDSAVYLCASSLEGLAATGELFFGEGSRLTVL.

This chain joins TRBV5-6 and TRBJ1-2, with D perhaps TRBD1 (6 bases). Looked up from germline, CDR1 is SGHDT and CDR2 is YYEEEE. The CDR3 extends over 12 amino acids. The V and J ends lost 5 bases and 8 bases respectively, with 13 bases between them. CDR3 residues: CASSPGAVGYTF. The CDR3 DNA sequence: TGTGCCAGCAGTCCGGGGGCTGTGGGCTACACCTTC.

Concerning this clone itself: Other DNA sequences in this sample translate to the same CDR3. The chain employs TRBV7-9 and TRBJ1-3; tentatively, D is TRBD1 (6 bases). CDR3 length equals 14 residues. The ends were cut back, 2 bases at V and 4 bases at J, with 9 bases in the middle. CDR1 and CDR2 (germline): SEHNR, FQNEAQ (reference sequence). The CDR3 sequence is CASSLQGSGNTIYF. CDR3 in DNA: TGTGCCAGCAGCTTACAGGGGTCGGGAAACACCATATATTTT.

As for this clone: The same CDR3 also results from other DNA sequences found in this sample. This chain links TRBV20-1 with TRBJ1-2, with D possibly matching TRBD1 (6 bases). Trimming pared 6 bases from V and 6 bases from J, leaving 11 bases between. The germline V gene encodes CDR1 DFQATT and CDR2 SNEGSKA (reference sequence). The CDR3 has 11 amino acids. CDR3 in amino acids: CSASGGDGYTF. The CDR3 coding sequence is TGCAGTGCCTCCGGGGGCGATGGCTACACCTTC.

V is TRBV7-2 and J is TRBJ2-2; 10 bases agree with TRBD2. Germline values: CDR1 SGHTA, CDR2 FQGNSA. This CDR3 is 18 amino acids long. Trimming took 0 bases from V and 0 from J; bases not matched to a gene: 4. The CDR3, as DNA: TGTGCCAGCAGCTTAGCGGTAGCGGGAGGACCGAACACCGGGGAGCTGTTTTTT. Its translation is CASSLAVAGGPNTGELFF.

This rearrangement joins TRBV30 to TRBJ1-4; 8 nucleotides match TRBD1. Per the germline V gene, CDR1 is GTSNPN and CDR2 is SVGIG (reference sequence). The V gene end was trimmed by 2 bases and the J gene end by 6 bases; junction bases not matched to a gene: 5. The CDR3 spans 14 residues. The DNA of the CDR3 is TGTGCCTGGAGTCTTACAGGGGGTTATGAAAAACTGTTTTTT. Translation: CAWSLTGGYEKLFF.

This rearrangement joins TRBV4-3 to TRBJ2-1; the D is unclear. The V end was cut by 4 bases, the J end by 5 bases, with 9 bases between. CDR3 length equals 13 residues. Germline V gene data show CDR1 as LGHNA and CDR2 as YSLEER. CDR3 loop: CASSPRSHNEQFF. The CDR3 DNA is TGCGCCAGCAGCCCCCGGTCACACAATGAGCAGTTCTTC.

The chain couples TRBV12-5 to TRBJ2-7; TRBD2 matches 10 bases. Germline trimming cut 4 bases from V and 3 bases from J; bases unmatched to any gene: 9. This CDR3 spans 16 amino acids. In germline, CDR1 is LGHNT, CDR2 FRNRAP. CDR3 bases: TGTGCTAGTGGTTGGGGAAGCGGGAGGGGAATCTACGAGCAGTACTTC. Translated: CASGWGSGRGIYEQYF.

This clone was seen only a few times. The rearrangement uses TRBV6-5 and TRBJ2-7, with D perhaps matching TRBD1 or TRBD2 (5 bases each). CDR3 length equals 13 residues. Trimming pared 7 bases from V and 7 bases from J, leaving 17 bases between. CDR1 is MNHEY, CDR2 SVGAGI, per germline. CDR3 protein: CASTDPGRWEQYF. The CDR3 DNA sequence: TGTGCCAGCACCGACCCGGGACGTTGGGAGCAGTACTTC.

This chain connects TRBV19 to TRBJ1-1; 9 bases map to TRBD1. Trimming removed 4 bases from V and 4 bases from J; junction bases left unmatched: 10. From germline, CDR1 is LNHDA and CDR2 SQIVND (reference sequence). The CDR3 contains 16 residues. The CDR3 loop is CASSTRDRVRVTEAFF. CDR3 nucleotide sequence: TGTGCCAGTAGTACCCGGGACAGGGTAAGGGTCACTGAAGCTTTCTTT.

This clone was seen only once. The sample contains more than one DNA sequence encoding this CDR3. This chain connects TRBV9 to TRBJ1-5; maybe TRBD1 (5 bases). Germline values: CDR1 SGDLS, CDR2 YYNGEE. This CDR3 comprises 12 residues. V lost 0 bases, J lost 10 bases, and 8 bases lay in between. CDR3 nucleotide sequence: TGTGCCAGCAGCGTAGATGGGGGACCCCAGCATTTT. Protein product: CASSVDGGPQHF.